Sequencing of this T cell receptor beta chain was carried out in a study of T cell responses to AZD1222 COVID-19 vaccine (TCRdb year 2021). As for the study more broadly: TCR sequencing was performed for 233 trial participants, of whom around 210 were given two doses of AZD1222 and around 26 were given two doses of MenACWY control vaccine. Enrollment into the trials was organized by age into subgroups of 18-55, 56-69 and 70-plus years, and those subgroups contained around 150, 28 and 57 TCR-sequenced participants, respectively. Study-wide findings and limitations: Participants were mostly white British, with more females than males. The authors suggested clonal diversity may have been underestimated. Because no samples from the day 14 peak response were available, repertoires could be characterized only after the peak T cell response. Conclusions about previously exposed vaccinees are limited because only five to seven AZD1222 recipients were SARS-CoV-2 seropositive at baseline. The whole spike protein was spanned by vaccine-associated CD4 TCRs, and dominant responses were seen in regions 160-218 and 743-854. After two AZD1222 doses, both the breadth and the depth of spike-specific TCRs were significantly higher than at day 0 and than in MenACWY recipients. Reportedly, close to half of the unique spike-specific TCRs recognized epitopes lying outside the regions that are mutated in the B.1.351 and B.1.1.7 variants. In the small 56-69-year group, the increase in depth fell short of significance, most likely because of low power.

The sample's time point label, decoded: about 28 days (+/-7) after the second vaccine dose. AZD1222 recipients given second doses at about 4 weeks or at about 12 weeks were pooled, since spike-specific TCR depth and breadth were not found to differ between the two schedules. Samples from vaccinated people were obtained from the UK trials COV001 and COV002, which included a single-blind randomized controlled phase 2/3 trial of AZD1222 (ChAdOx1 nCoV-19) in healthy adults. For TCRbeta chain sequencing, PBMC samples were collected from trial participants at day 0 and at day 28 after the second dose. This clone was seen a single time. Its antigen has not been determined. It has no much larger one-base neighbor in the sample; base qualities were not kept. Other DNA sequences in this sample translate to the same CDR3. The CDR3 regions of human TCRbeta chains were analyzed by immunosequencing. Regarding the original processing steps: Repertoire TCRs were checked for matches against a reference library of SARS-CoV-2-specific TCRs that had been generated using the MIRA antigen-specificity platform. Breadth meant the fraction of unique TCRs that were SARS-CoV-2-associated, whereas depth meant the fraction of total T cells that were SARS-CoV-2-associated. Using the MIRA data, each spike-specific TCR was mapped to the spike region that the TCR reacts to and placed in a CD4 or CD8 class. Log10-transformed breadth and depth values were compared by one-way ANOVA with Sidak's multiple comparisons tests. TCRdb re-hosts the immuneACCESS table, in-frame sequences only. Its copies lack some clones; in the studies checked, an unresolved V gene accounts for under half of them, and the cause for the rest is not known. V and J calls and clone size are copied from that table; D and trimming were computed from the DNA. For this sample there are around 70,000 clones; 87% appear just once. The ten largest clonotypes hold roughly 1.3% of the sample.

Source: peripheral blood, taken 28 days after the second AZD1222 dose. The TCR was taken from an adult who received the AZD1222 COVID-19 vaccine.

The CDR3 region: CASSLERGYTF. Read as DNA, the sequence is TGTGCCAGCAGCCTAGAAAGAGGCTACACCTTC. The chain is made from TRBV7-9 and TRBJ1-2; the D gene cannot be resolved reliably. V was cut back by 5 bases and J by 8 bases, leaving a gap of 9 bases between them. Including the terminal cysteine and phenylalanine, the CDR3 comprises 11 residues. Just the 33-base CDR3 DNA is kept, in frame starting at base 1. CDR1 and CDR2 (SEHNR, FQNEAQ) derive from the germline V gene (reference sequence).